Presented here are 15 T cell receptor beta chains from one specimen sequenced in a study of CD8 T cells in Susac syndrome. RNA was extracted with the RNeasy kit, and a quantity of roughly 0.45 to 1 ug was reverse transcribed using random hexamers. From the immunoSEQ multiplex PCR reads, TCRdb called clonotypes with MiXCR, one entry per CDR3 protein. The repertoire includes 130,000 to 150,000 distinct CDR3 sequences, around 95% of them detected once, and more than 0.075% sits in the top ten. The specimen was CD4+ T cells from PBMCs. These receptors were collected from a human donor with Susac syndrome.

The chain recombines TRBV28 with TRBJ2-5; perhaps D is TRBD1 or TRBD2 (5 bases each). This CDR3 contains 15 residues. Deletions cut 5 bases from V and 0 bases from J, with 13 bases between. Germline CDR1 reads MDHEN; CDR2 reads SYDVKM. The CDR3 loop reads CASSAPGPDQETQYF. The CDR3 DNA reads TGTGCCAGCAGTGCTCCGGGACCAGACCAAGAGACCCAGTACTTC.

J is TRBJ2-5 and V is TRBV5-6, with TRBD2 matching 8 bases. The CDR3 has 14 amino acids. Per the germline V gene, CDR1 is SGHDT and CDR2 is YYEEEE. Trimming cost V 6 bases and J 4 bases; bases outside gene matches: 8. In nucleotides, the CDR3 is TGTGCCAGCAAACCGAGCGGGGGTGGAGAGACCCAGTACTTC. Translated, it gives CASKPSGGGETQYF.

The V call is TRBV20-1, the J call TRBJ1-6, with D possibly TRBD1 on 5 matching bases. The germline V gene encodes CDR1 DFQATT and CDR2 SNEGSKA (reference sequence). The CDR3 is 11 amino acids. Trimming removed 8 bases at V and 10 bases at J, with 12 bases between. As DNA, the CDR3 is TGCAGTTCAGGGAAATTATCACCCCTCCACTTT. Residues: CSSGKLSPLHF.

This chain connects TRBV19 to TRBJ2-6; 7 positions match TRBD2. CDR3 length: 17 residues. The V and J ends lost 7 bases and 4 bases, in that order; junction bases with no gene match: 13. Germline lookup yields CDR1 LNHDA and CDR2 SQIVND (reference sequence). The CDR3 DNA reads TGTGCCAGTATGAGCGGGACTCAAGGTGTGGGGGCCAACGTCCTGACTTTC. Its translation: CASMSGTQGVGANVLTF.

Written as DNA, the CDR3 is TGTGCCAGCAGTGAAAGTGCTGGTGGGAGGGCCAAAAACATTCAGTACTTC. It is translated as CASSESAGGRAKNIQYF. V gene TRBV6-1 combines with J gene TRBJ2-4; possible D gene TRBD2, 6 bases. The germline V gene encodes CDR1 MNHNS and CDR2 SASEGT. V was trimmed by 2 bases and J by 1 base, leaving 15 bases between them. The CDR3 runs to 17 residues.

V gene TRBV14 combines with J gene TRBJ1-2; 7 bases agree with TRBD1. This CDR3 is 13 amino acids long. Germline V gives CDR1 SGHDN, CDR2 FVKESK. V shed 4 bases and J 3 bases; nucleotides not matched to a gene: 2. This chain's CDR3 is CASSRQGHYGYTF. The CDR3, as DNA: TGTGCCAGCAGCCGACAGGGCCACTATGGCTACACCTTC.

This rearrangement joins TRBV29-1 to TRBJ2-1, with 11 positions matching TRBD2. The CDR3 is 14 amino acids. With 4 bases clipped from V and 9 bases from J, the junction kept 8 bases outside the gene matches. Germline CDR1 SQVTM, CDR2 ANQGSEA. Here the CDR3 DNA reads TGCAGCGTTGGCCTGACTAGCGGGATTCTTGAGCAGTTCTTC. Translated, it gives CSVGLTSGILEQFF.

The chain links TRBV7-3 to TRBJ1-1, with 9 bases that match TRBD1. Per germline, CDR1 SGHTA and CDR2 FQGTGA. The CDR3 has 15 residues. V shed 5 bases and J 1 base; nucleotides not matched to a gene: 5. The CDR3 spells CASSPQGQGNTEAFF. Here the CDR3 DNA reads TGTGCCAGCAGCCCCCAGGGACAGGGGAACACTGAAGCTTTCTTT.

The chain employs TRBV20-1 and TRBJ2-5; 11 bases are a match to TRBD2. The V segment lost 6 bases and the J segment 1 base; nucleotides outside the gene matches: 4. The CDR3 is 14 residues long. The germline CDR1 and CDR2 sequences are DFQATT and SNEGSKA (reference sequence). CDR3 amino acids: CSARLAGPQETQYF. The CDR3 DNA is TGCAGTGCCAGACTAGCGGGGCCCCAAGAGACCCAGTACTTC.

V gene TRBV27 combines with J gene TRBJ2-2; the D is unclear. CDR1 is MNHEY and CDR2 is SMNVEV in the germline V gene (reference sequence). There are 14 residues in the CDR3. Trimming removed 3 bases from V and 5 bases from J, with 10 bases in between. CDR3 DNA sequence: TGTGCCAGCAGTTTCACAGCACTGACCGGGGAGCTGTTTTTT. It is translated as CASSFTALTGELFF.

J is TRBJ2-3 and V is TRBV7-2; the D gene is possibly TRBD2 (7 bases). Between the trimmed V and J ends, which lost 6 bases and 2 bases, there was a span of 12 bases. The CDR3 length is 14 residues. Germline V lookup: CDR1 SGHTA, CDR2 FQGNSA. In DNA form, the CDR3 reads TGTGCCAGCAGGAGGGGGGGACTCACAGATACGCAGTATTTT. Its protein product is CASRRGGLTDTQYF.

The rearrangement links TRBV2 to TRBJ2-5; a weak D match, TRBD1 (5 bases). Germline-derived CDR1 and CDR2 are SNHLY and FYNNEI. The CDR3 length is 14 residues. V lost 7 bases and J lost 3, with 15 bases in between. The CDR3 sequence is CASTRMGLKETQYF. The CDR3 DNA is TGTGCCAGCACTAGAATGGGGCTTAAAGAGACCCAGTACTTC.

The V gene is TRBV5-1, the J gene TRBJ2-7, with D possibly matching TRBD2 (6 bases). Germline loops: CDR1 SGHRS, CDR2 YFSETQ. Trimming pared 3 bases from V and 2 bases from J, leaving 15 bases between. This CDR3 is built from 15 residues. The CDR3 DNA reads TGCGCCAGCAGCTGGCAGGGTCTAGCGACCTACGAGCAGTACTTC. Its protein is CASSWQGLATYEQYF.

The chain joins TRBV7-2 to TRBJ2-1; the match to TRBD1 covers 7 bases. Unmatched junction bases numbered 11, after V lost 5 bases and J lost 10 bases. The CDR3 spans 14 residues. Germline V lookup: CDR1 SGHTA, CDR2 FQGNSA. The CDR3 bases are TGTGCCAGCAGCCCAGGGGGTCGGGGTGACGAGCAGTTCTTC. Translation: CASSPGGRGDEQFF.

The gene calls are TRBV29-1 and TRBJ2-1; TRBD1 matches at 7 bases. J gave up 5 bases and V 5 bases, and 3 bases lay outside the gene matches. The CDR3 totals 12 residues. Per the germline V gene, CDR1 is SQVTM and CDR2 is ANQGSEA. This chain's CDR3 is CSVKGANNEQFF. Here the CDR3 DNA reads TGCAGCGTTAAGGGGGCAAACAATGAGCAGTTCTTC.